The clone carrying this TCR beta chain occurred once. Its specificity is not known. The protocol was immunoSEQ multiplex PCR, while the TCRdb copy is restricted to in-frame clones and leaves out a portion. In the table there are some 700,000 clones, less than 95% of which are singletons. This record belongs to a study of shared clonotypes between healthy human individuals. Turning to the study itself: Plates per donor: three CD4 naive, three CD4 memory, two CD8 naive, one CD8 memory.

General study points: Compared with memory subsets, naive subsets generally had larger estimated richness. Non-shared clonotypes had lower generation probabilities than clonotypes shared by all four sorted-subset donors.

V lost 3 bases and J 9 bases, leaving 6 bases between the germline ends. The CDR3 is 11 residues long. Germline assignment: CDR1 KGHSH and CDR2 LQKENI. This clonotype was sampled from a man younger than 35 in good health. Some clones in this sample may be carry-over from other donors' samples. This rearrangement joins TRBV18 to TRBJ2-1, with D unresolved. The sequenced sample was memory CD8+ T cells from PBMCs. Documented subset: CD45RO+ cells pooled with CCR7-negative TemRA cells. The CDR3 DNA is TGTGCCAGCTCACCGTCAGGTGAGCAGTTCTTC. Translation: CASSPSGEQFF.